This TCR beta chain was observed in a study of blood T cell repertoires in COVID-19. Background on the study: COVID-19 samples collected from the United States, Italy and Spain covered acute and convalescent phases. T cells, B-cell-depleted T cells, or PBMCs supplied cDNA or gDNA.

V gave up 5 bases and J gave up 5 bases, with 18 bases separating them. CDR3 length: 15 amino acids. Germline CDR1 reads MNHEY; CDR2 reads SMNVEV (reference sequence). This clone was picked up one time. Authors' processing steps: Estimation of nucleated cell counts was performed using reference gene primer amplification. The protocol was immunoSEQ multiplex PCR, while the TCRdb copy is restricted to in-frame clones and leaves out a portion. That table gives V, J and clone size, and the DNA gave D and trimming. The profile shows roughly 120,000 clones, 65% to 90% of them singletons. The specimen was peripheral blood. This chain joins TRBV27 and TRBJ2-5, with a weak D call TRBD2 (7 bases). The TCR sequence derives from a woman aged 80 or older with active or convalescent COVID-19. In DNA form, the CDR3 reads TGTGCCAGCAGTACTTTGCTCAGGGGAGGGGAGACCCAGTACTTC. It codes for CASSTLLRGGETQYF.